The 30 T cell receptor beta chains below were found in one sample sequenced in a study of OX40 agonist ivuxolimab in advanced cancers. TCRdb's table, derived via immunoSEQ multiplex PCR, lists solely in-frame clones and lacks some. Here the sample spans tens of thousands of clones, 70% to 90% being singletons. The sequencing here drew on CD4+ or CD8+ T cells sorted from blood, taken in a trial of the OX40 agonist ivuxolimab. The receptor set was obtained from an adult with an advanced solid tumor such as melanoma, head and neck, liver or kidney cancer.

The chain is built from TRBV7-9 and TRBJ2-2, with 7 bases lining up with TRBD1. J was trimmed by 6 bases and V by 4 bases; bases with no gene match: 8. This CDR3 has 15 residues. The V gene's germline CDR1 is SEHNR and CDR2 FQNEAQ (reference sequence). The CDR3 loop is CASSSETGFAGELFF. CDR3 coding DNA: TGTGCCAGCAGCTCCGAGACAGGGTTCGCCGGGGAGCTGTTTTTT.

The chain recombines TRBV11-3 with TRBJ1-3; D ambiguous. Trimming took off 3 bases at V and 4 bases at J, with 7 bases between the two ends. The CDR3 consists of 13 residues. Germline CDR1 SGHNT, CDR2 YENEEA. The CDR3, as DNA: TGTGCCAGCAGCTTTTCAGTAGGAAACACCATATATTTT. It translates to CASSFSVGNTIYF.

The table lists this clone with a count of one. The chain recombines TRBV7-8 with TRBJ2-6; maybe TRBD1 (6 bases). The CDR3 runs to 18 residues. Trimming pared 3 bases from V and 0 bases from J, leaving 15 bases between. In germline, CDR1 is SGHVS, CDR2 FQNEAQ. The CDR3 spells CASSFWGQRGSGANVLTF. The CDR3 DNA reads TGTGCCAGCAGCTTTTGGGGACAAAGGGGCTCTGGGGCCAACGTCCTGACTTTC.

V is TRBV5-5 and J is TRBJ2-1; 14 positions match TRBD2. This CDR3 is built from 17 residues. Germline V CDR1 and CDR2: SGHKS, YYEKEE (reference sequence). V lost 3 bases and J lost 6; bases outside the gene matches: 8. The CDR3 coding sequence is TGTGCCAGCAGCTCCCGGACTAGCGGGAGGACGAGCAATGAGCAGTTCTTC. Encoded protein: CASSSRTSGRTSNEQFF.

This clone turned up a few times. The V gene is TRBV7-9, the J gene TRBJ2-5, with D possibly TRBD2 on 5 matching bases. V gave up 1 base and J gave up 0 bases, with 6 bases separating them. The CDR3 length is 14 residues. CDR1 and CDR2 (germline): SEHNR, FQNEAQ (reference sequence). The CDR3 reads CASSLDGDQETQYF. The CDR3 DNA reads TGTGCCAGCAGCTTAGACGGGGACCAAGAGACCCAGTACTTC.

The J gene is TRBJ2-1, the V gene TRBV28; D call uncertain. This CDR3 contains 14 residues. V lost 5 bases, J lost 4 bases, and 12 bases lay in between. CDR1 MDHEN and CDR2 SYDVKM come from the germline V gene. In nucleotides, the CDR3 is TGTGCCAGCAGTCAACCCAATCGGTACAATGAGCAGTTCTTC. It encodes CASSQPNRYNEQFF.

This clone was observed a few times. The DNA of the CDR3 is TGTGCCAGCAGCTTAATCTACGAGCAGTACTTC. Translating it yields CASSLIYEQYF. The V and J genes are TRBV7-2 and TRBJ2-7; D remains ambiguous. This CDR3 spans 11 amino acids. Trimming removed 2 bases from V and 3 bases from J, with 2 bases in between. Germline V gene sequence: CDR1 SGHTA, CDR2 FQGNSA.

The genes are TRBV2 and TRBJ1-1; D gene uncertain. Germline V gene sequence: CDR1 SNHLY, CDR2 FYNNEI. There are 11 residues in the CDR3. The V gene lost 3 bases and the J gene lost 11 bases, with 10 bases spanning the gap. The CDR3 spells CASSDQVAAFF. As DNA, the CDR3 is TGTGCCAGCAGTGATCAGGTGGCTGCTTTCTTT.

The rearrangement links TRBV5-8 to TRBJ2-7, with D hard to call. The ends were cut back, 1 base at V and 0 bases at J, with 14 bases in the middle. Germline-derived CDR1 and CDR2 are SGHTS and YDEGEE. This CDR3 region has 16 residues. CDR3 region: CASSLQLGPSSYEQYF. CDR3 DNA sequence: TGTGCCAGCAGCTTGCAGTTGGGCCCTAGCTCCTACGAGCAGTACTTC.

The rearrangement uses TRBV27 and TRBJ1-1; D unclear. CDR1 and CDR2 (germline): MNHEY, SMNVEV (reference sequence). CDR3 length: 14 amino acids. The V and J ends lost 4 bases and 1 base respectively, with 10 bases between them. The CDR3 DNA sequence: TGTGCCAGCAGTTCGGGTACTGCGAACACTGAAGCTTTCTTT. Translation: CASSSGTANTEAFF.

This chain links TRBV29-1 with TRBJ2-7; weak D call: TRBD1 (5 bases). Germline V gene lookup returns CDR1 SQVTM and CDR2 ANQGSEA. The ends were cut back, 6 bases at V and 2 bases at J, with 11 bases in the middle. The CDR3 sequence is 12 residues long. As DNA, the CDR3 is TGCAGCGTCGTACAGGTTCCCTACGAGCAGTACTTC. This codes for CSVVQVPYEQYF.

The V gene is TRBV27, the J gene TRBJ2-1; 9 positions agree with TRBD1. The CDR3 spans 18 residues. From germline, CDR1 is MNHEY and CDR2 SMNVEV (reference sequence). The junction had 23 bases not matched to a gene; V was cut back by 9 bases and J by 8 bases. CDR3 sequence: CASIWDRASPPGSDEQFF. In DNA form, the CDR3 reads TGTGCCAGTATATGGGACAGGGCCTCGCCTCCGGGCAGCGATGAGCAGTTCTTC.

V and J are TRBV5-1 and TRBJ2-7; 10 nucleotides align to TRBD1. The CDR3 extends over 15 amino acids. J lost 5 bases, V lost 2 bases, and 7 bases had no gene match. Germline V CDR1 and CDR2: SGHRS, YFSETQ. CDR3 loop: CASSLWGQGPNEQYF. CDR3 coding DNA: TGCGCCAGCAGCTTATGGGGACAGGGGCCGAACGAGCAGTACTTC.

This clone was picked up one time. The chain recombines TRBV4-1 with TRBJ2-2; 12 positions match TRBD2. Germline lookup yields CDR1 MGHRA and CDR2 YSYEKL. The V and J ends lost 2 bases and 7 bases, in that order; junction bases with no gene match: 11. The CDR3 has 18 amino acids. In nucleotides, the CDR3 is TGCGCCAGCAGCCAACCCAGACTAGCGGGAGTGAAGGGCGGGGAGCTGTTTTTT. Encoded protein: CASSQPRLAGVKGGELFF.

This sequence joins TRBV6-5 and TRBJ2-5; D is uncertain. CDR3 length: 13 residues. In germline, CDR1 is MNHEY, CDR2 SVGAGI. Trimming took 6 bases from V and 5 from J, leaving 13 bases between them. CDR3 in DNA: TGTGCCAGCAGCCTTCTGGACGGGGAGACCCAGTACTTC. It is translated as CASSLLDGETQYF.

The chain couples TRBV19 to TRBJ2-1; D gene uncertain. Trimming removed 2 bases at V and 4 bases at J, with 6 bases between. The V gene's germline CDR1 is LNHDA and CDR2 SQIVND (reference sequence). The CDR3 is 13 amino acids. This chain's CDR3 is CASSINDYNEQFF. Written as DNA, the CDR3 is TGTGCCAGTAGTATAAATGATTACAATGAGCAGTTCTTC.

The sample holds one count of this clone. This chain uses TRBV19 with TRBJ2-2, with no clear D. Germline-derived CDR1 and CDR2 are LNHDA and SQIVND (reference sequence). The CDR3 runs to 14 residues. Trimming took 5 bases from V and 1 from J, leaving 8 bases between them. The DNA for the CDR3 is TGTGCCAGTAGTGCTTACAAGAACACCGGGGAGCTGTTTTTT. Translated: CASSAYKNTGELFF.

The V gene is TRBV4-2, the J gene TRBJ1-5; D is unresolved. V was pared by 4 bases and J by 7 bases, with 11 bases between. Germline-derived CDR1 and CDR2 are LGHNA and YNFKEQ. The CDR3 totals 13 residues. CDR3 DNA sequence: TGTGCCAGCAGCCGGGAGACCGAACAGCCCCAGCATTTT. Translated: CASSRETEQPQHF.

The CDR3 DNA is TGTGCCATCAGTGATAGGCAGGGGGCGTCAGATACGCAGTATTTT. Residues: CAISDRQGASDTQYF. The chain couples TRBV10-3 to TRBJ2-3, with 8 bases aligning to TRBD1. Trimming removed 3 bases from V and 4 bases from J; junction bases left unmatched: 6. CDR3 size: 15 residues. CDR1 and CDR2 (germline): ENHRY, SYGVKD.

The rearrangement uses TRBV7-6 and TRBJ2-1, with D perhaps given as TRBD1 or TRBD2 (5 bases each). Between the trimmed V and J ends, which lost 5 bases and 2 bases, there was a span of 13 bases. CDR1 is SGHVS and CDR2 is FNYEAQ in the germline V gene. The CDR3 runs to 15 residues. CDR3 loop: CASSPTRGTYNEQFF. The CDR3 region has the DNA TGTGCCAGCAGCCCAACGAGGGGTACCTACAATGAGCAGTTCTTC. Complete variable domain (other parts from reference TRBV7-6 and TRBJ2-1): GAGVSQSPRYKVTKRGQDVALRCDPISGHVSLYWYRQALGQGPEFLTYFNYEAQQDKSGLPNDRFSAERPEGSISTLTIQRTEQRDSAMYRCASSPTRGTYNEQFFGPGTRLTVL.

V gene TRBV19 combines with J gene TRBJ2-1; D is possibly TRBD2 (5 bases). The CDR3 is 15 amino acids. CDR1 LNHDA and CDR2 SQIVND come from the germline V gene (reference sequence). V lost 1 base and J lost 6, with 13 bases in between. The CDR3 loop is CASSIGREQPNEQFF. The CDR3 coding sequence is TGTGCCAGTAGTATAGGCCGGGAACAGCCCAATGAGCAGTTCTTC.

The rearrangement uses TRBV5-3 and TRBJ1-4; TRBD1 is a possible D gene (5 bases). TRBV5-3 counts as an open reading frame of uncertain function. This CDR3 is 11 amino acids long. The germline V and J ends were trimmed by 3 bases and 8 bases, with 5 bases remaining between them. The CDR3 loop is CARSWGEKLFF. The CDR3 DNA is TGTGCCAGAAGCTGGGGGGAAAAACTGTTTTTT.

This CDR3 reads CASSLWGQGDNEQFF. CDR3 in DNA: TGTGCCAGCAGCTTATGGGGACAGGGAGACAATGAGCAGTTCTTC. This sequence joins TRBV11-2 and TRBJ2-1; 9 nucleotides align to TRBD1. There are 15 residues in the CDR3. Germline assignment: CDR1 SGHAT and CDR2 FQNNGV. V gave up 2 bases and J gave up 5 bases; unmatched junction bases: 4. Combining the CDR3 with reference TRBV11-2 and TRBJ2-1 gives the whole variable domain EAGVAQSPRYKIIEKRQSVAFWCNPISGHATLYWYQQILGQGPKLLIQFQNNGVVDDSQLPKDRFSAERLKGVDSTLKIQPAKLEDSAVYLCASSLWGQGDNEQFFGPGTRLTVL.

Note on this clone: Relative to the germline gene, one junction end is altered; a read error may explain this. DNA of the CDR3: TGTGCCTGGAGGGGGCCGGAAGCGGGAGGGGATTTT. It encodes CAWRGPEAGGDF. V gene TRBV30 combines with J gene TRBJ2-3; 10 nucleotides agree with TRBD2. Germline V gene data show CDR1 as GTSNPN and CDR2 as SVGIG (reference sequence). The CDR3 spans 12 residues.

The CDR3 protein is CASSLAGIDGGYTF. The DNA of the CDR3 is TGTGCCAGCAGCTTAGCGGGCATCGACGGCGGCTACACCTTC. The rearrangement links TRBV7-9 to TRBJ1-2; unclear D gene. This CDR3 has 14 residues. From germline, CDR1 is SEHNR and CDR2 FQNEAQ (reference sequence). Trimming took off 0 bases at V and 8 bases at J, with 13 bases between the two ends.

V and J are TRBV11-3 and TRBJ1-3; weak D call: TRBD1 (5 bases). This CDR3 has 15 residues. The germline V gene has CDR1 SGHNT and CDR2 YENEEA. V gave up 5 bases and J gave up 6 bases, with 17 bases separating them. CDR3 in amino acids: CASSRGEAETNTIYF. The CDR3 DNA reads as TGTGCCAGCAGCCGGGGGGAAGCGGAGACAAACACCATATATTTT.

This clone was found once. J is TRBJ2-1 and V is TRBV27; 10 bases are shared with TRBD2. V was clipped by 5 bases and J by 6 bases; unmatched bases: 13. This CDR3 region has 17 residues. Germline V gene data show CDR1 as MNHEY and CDR2 as SMNVEV (reference sequence). CDR3 nucleotide sequence: TGTGCCAGCAGTCCGCCATTATCGAGCGGGAGGGGCAATGAGCAGTTCTTC. This codes for CASSPPLSSGRGNEQFF.

J is TRBJ2-1 and V is TRBV6-1, with 7 bases fitting TRBD1. This CDR3 contains 13 residues. Germline V gene sequence: CDR1 MNHNS, CDR2 SASEGT. J gave up 10 bases and V 10 bases, and 13 bases lay outside the gene matches. Here the CDR3 DNA reads TGTGCCACCATCCGACAGGGTAGCTTAGAGCAGTTCTTC. It encodes CATIRQGSLEQFF.

The chain has TRBV9 and TRBJ2-7, with D maybe TRBD2 (5 bases). This CDR3 has 12 residues. Germline lookup yields CDR1 SGDLS and CDR2 YYNGEE. V lost 4 bases and J lost 7, with 12 bases in between. The CDR3 protein is CASSPDSGEQYF. CDR3 DNA sequence: TGTGCCAGCAGCCCGGACTCAGGAGAGCAGTACTTC.

The rearrangement joins TRBV29-1 to TRBJ2-5; D might be TRBD1 (6 bases). Trimming shortened V by 7 bases and J by 1 base, and 13 bases separated the two germline ends. This CDR3 region has 13 residues. Germline V CDR1 and CDR2: SQVTM, ANQGSEA. Written as DNA, the CDR3 is TGCAGCGCCCAGGACAGCTTCCAAGAGACCCAGTACTTC. It encodes CSAQDSFQETQYF.